A selection of T cell receptor beta chains follows, all from one sample in a study of blood T cell repertoires in COVID-19. Profiling relied on immunoSEQ multiplex PCR, and the TCRdb table lists in-frame clones only, not all of them. The sample has hundreds of thousands of clones; about four fifths are singletons. Sequencing used peripheral blood. These receptors were obtained from a woman in her 50s with acute or convalescent COVID-19. Each CDR3 is given with its conserved first and last residue. Each record gives: D gene, V gene, J gene, clone size, CDR3 protein, CDR3 DNA. A D gene is named only where the DNA matches it firmly. Clone size, where shown, is once, few, many, or a class for clones that have expanded.

-	TRBV21-1	TRBJ2-7	-	CASPDAGQGTSSYEQYF	TGTGCCAGCCCCGATGCAGGACAGGGGACGAGCTCCTACGAGCAGTACTTC
TRBD2	TRBV11-1	TRBJ2-1	-	CASSSTSGSYNEQFF	TGTGCCAGCAGCTCAACTAGCGGATCCTACAATGAGCAGTTCTTC
-	TRBV7-9	TRBJ2-5	-	CASSLEGSVVQETQYF	TGTGCCAGCAGCTTAGAGGGGTCAGTTGTGCAAGAGACCCAGTACTTC
TRBD2	TRBV30	TRBJ2-1	-	CAWSVLAGGLNEQFF	TGTGCCTGGAGTGTACTGGCGGGAGGGCTAAATGAGCAGTTCTTC
TRBD2	TRBV6-5	TRBJ2-7	-	CASSGLVGYEQYF	TGTGCCAGCAGCGGACTAGTCGGCTACGAGCAGTACTTC
-	TRBV28	TRBJ1-2	-	CASSFPFRDGYTF	TGTGCCAGCAGTTTCCCCTTTCGGGATGGCTACACCTTC
-	TRBV5-6	TRBJ2-7	-	CASSLLSEATYEQYF	TGTGCCAGCAGCCTCTTATCGGAGGCCACCTACGAGCAGTACTTC
TRBD1	TRBV28	TRBJ2-7	few	CASSGTGGYEQYF	TGTGCCAGCAGTGGGACAGGGGGGTACGAGCAGTACTTC
-	TRBV2	TRBJ2-5	-	CASSDRETQYF	TGTGCCAGCAGTGACAGAGAGACCCAGTACTTC
-	TRBV10-1	TRBJ2-7	-	CASSDKEGYEQYF	TGCGCCAGCAGTGACAAGGAGGGCTACGAGCAGTACTTC
TRBD1	TRBV28	TRBJ2-3	-	CASSNSKQGRTDTQYF	TGTGCCAGCAGCAACTCAAAACAGGGGCGCACAGATACGCAGTATTTT
TRBD1	TRBV19	TRBJ2-5	-	CASRPYGTEKETQYF	TGTGCCAGTAGACCATACGGGACAGAGAAAGAGACCCAGTACTTC
-	TRBV5-1	TRBJ1-2	few	CASSSRTANYGYTF	TGCGCCAGCAGCTCCCGGACAGCGAACTATGGCTACACCTTC
TRBD2	TRBV5-4	TRBJ2-6	-	CASSVRTSGPSGANVLTF	TGTGCCAGCAGCGTACGGACTAGCGGGCCCTCTGGGGCCAACGTCCTGACTTTC
TRBD2	TRBV3-1/TRBV3-2	TRBJ2-7	-	CASSVVGLAQYEQYF	TGTGCCAGCAGCGTAGTAGGACTAGCGCAATACGAGCAGTACTTC
TRBD2	TRBV7-2	TRBJ2-7	-	CASSLDSRENEQYF	TGTGCCAGCAGCCTGGACTCGCGGGAGAACGAGCAGTACTTC
-	TRBV24-1	TRBJ2-3	-	CATSVHRQGTDTQYF	TGTGCCACCAGTGTTCACAGACAAGGCACAGATACGCAGTATTTT
TRBD2	TRBV19	TRBJ2-7	-	CASSNPARLAGVDEQYF	TGTGCCAGTAGTAACCCCGCCCGGCTAGCGGGAGTAGACGAGCAGTACTTC
TRBD1	TRBV15	TRBJ2-7	-	CATSREGQGIYEQYF	TGTGCCACCAGCAGAGAGGGACAGGGGATCTACGAGCAGTACTTC
TRBD1	TRBV11-2	TRBJ2-1	-	CASSLGTGATEQFF	TGTGCCAGCAGCTTAGGGACAGGGGCGACTGAGCAGTTCTTC
TRBD1	TRBV14	TRBJ1-6	-	CASSQLTGGYNSPLHF	TGTGCCAGCAGCCAACTTACAGGGGGCTATAATTCACCCCTCCACTTT
-	TRBV11-2	TRBJ1-1	-	CASSSWGGTEAFF	TGTGCCAGCAGCTCATGGGGGGGGACTGAAGCTTTCTTT
TRBD2	TRBV7-3	TRBJ2-1	-	CASSFTSAGAHNEQFF	TGTGCCAGCAGCTTCACGTCAGCGGGAGCCCACAATGAGCAGTTCTTC
-	TRBV10-3	TRBJ2-1	-	CAISEPVLHNEQFF	TGTGCCATCAGTGAGCCGGTCTTGCACAATGAGCAGTTCTTC
TRBD1	TRBV6-4	TRBJ2-2	-	CASSDPIRDRGLPETDTGELFF	TGTGCCAGCAGTGACCCTATTAGGGACAGGGGGCTCCCAGAAACGGACACCGGGGAGCTGTTTTTT
TRBD1	TRBV5-1	TRBJ1-4	once	CASSLGQGAFNEKLFF	TGCGCCAGCAGCTTGGGACAGGGGGCCTTTAATGAAAAACTGTTTTTT